This record looks at one T cell receptor beta chain sequence and its context. This entry is derived from a study of blood T cell repertoires in COVID-19. Per the study methods: Amplification with reference gene primers provided the estimates of nucleated cell counts. Data came from immunoSEQ multiplex PCR; TCRdb stores just in-frame clones and leaves some out. The D gene and trimming were derived from the DNA, and the V and J assignments and clone size from that table. Among 110,000 or so clones listed, 75% to 90% were seen once. Germline V lookup: CDR1 SGHDN, CDR2 FVKESK. There are 17 residues in the CDR3. The germline V and J ends were trimmed by 4 bases and 0 bases, with 18 bases remaining between them.

This TCR derives from a woman aged 40-49 years with acute or convalescent COVID-19. This sequence joins TRBV14 and TRBJ2-5; D is unresolved. Material for sequencing was peripheral blood. The CDR3 spells CASSLWVGTQYQETQYF. DNA for the CDR3: TGTGCCAGCAGCCTATGGGTGGGCACCCAGTACCAAGAGACCCAGTACTTC.